This T cell receptor beta chain was documented in a study of technical replicates of blood from a handful of donors. Some clones are missing from TCRdb's copy, which holds only in-frame ones; the method was immunoSEQ multiplex PCR. The data hold about 79,000 clones, with 94% observed a single time. From germline, CDR1 is SGHRS and CDR2 YFSETQ. With V trimmed by 3 bases and J by 2 bases, 3 bases remained unmatched. CDR3 length: 15 residues. Sequenced material: T cells isolated from PBMCs. The chain employs TRBV5-1 and TRBJ2-1; 9 bases agree with TRBD2. This sequence originates from a human donor in good health. The CDR3 nucleotides read TGCGCCAGCAGCTCAGCGGGGGGCCCCTACAATGAGCAGTTCTTC. It specifies CASSSAGGPYNEQFF.